The clone carrying this T cell receptor (beta chain) has just a few counts. What it binds is not known. The data are from a study of T-cell memory formation after mild COVID-19. Whole-study context: Largely donor-specific TCR clusters were found.

Constant-segment-primed 5'RACE gave TCR alpha and TCR beta cDNA libraries with sample barcodes and UMIs. TCRdb used MiXCR to reprocess the 5' RACE reads, holding one entry per CDR3 protein. Here the sample spans about 350,000 distinct CDR3 sequences, approximately 27% being singletons. General study findings and limits: The CD4+ clones that contracted clustered mainly within CM and EM, and the CD8+ clones concentrated in EMRA. What remained unconfirmed was the SARS-CoV-2 specificity of second-wave clones peaking on day 37.

Sequencing was done on a sample of PBMCs or a T cell subset sorted from them (not recorded which). The TCR originated in an adult woman who had mild COVID-19 (a few samples of this study predate the infection). Cell type and time point are not known.

As DNA, the CDR3 is TGTGCCAGCAGCACCGGGCCAAGCACAGATACGCAGTATTTT. It codes for CASSTGPSTDTQYF. The V call is TRBV7-2, the J call TRBJ2-3, with no clear D. Germline loops: CDR1 SGHTA, CDR2 FQGNSA. The V end lost 5 bases, the J end lost 0 bases, and 9 bases lay between the germline ends. The CDR3 consists of 14 residues.